The clone carrying this T cell receptor beta chain was seen a few times. These data originate in a study of T cells in Graves' hyperthyroidism and ophthalmopathy. It was uncontrolled infection, other autoimmune disease, pregnancy or lactation that excluded patients. Fresh peripheral blood, under 11 ml, yielded the PBMCs. Germline assignment: CDR1 SEHNR and CDR2 FQNEAQ (reference sequence). The CDR3 sequence is 13 residues long. Trimming shortened V by 5 bases and J by 6 bases, and 10 bases separated the two germline ends. TCR beta CDR3 regions were amplified from RNA. In the first-round RT-PCR of the TCR CDR3, the HTBI primer set was used. TCRdb called the multiplex PCR reads again in MiXCR, with one record for every CDR3 protein. The table records 530,000 or so distinct CDR3 sequences, less than 25% of them present only once.

The chain combines TRBV7-9 with TRBJ2-2, with D unclear. What was sequenced was blood. This TCR was sampled from a woman aged 25 to 39 with Graves' ophthalmopathy. The CDR3 DNA is TGTGCCAGCAGCCCCCCCCCCGCCGGGGAGCTGTTTTTT. Translation: CASSPPPAGELFF.